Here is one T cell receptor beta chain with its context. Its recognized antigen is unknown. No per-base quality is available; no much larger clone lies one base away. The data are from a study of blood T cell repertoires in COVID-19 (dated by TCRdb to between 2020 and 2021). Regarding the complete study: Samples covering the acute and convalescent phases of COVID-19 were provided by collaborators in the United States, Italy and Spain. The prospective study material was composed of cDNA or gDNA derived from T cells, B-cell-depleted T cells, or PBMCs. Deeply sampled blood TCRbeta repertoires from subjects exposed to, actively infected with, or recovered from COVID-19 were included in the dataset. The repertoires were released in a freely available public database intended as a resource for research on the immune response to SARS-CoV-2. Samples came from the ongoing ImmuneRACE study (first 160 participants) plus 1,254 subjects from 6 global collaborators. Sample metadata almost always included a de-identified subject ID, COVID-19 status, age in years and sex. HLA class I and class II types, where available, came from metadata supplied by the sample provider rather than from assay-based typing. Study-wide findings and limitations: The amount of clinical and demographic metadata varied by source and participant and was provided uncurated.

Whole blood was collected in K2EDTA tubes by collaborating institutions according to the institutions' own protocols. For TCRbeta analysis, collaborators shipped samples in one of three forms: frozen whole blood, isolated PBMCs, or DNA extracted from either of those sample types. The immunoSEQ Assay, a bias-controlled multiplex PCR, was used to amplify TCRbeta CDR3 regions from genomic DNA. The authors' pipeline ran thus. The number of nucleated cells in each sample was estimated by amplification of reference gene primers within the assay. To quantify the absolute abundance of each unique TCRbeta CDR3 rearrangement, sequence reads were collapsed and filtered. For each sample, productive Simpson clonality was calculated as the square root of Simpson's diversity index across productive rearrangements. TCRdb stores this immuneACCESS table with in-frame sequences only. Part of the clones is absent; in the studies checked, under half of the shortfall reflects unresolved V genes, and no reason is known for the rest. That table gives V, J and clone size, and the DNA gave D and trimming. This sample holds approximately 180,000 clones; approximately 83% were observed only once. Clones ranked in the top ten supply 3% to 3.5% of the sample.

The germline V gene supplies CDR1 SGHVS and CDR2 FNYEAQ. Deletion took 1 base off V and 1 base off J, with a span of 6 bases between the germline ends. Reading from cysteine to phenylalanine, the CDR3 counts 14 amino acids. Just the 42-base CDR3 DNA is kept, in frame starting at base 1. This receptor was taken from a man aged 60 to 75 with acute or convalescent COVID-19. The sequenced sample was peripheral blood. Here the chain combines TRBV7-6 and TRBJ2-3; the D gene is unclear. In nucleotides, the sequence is TGTGCCAGCAGCTTAGGTCCGGGCACAGATACGCAGTATTTT. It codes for CASSLGPGTDTQYF.